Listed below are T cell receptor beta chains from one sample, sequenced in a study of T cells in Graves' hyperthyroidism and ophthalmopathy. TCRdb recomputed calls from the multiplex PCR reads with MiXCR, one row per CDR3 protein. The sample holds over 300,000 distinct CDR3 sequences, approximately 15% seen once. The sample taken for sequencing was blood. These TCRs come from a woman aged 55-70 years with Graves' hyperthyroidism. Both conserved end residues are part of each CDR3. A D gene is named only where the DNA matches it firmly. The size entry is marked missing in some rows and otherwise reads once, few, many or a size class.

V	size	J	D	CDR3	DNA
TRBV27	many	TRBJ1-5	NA	CASSRWGSFDSNQPQHF	TGTGCCAGCAGCAGATGGGGGAGCTTTGATAGCAATCAGCCCCAGCATTTT
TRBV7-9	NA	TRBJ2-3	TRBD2	CASRDLTSTSGRLEDTQYF	TGTGCCAGCAGGGACCTCACATCGACTAGCGGGAGGTTAGAGGATACGCAGTATTTT
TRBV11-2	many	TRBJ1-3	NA	CASSRQVLGDTIYF	TGTGCCAGCAGCCGACAGGTCCTAGGGGACACCATATATTTT
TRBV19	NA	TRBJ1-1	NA	CASSTGTTPRTEAFF	TGTGCCAGTAGTACCGGGACTACTCCCCGTACTGAAGCTTTCTTT
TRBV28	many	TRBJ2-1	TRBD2	CASSPEGAGDLDEQFF	TGTGCCAGCAGTCCCGAAGGGGCGGGAGATCTCGATGAGCAGTTCTTC
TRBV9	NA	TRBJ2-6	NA	CASTLGVGANVLTF	TGTGCCAGCACCCTCGGGGTCGGGGCCAACGTCCTGACTTTC
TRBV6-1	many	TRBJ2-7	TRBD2	CASSSASGRMREQYF	TGTGCCAGCAGTTCCGCTAGCGGGAGGATGCGCGAGCAGTACTTC
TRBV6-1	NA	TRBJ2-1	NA	CASSYAPRSYNEQFF	TGTGCCAGCAGTTACGCGCCCCGCTCCTACAATGAGCAGTTCTTC
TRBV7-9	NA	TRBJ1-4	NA	CASSPGTLATNEKLFF	TGTGCCAGCAGCCCTGGTACCCTAGCGACTAATGAAAAACTGTTTTTT
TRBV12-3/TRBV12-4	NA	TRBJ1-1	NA	CASKGGGNTEAFF	TGTGCCAGCAAGGGCGGGGGAAACACTGAAGCTTTCTTT
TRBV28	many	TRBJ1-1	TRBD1	CASSPSTGGHTEAFF	TGTGCCAGCAGTCCCTCGACAGGGGGACACACTGAAGCTTTCTTT
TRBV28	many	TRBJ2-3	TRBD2	CASSFRTSGSTDTQYF	TGTGCCAGCAGTTTCCGGACTAGCGGGAGTACAGATACGCAGTATTTT
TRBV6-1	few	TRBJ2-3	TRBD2	CASRVAGNVDTQYF	TGTGCCAGTAGAGTAGCGGGTAACGTAGATACGCAGTATTTT
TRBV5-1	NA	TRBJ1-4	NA	CASSLGAGAGVGDEKLFF	TGCGCCAGCAGCTTGGGGGCAGGGGCCGGCGTGGGGGATGAAAAACTGTTTTTT
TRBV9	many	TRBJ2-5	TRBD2	CASSVARAGGMETQYF	TGTGCCAGCAGCGTAGCTCGAGCGGGAGGGATGGAGACCCAGTACTTC
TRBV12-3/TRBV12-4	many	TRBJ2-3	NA	CASRAGTLSRATQYF	TGTGCCAGCAGGGCCGGGACCCTCTCCCGGGCTACGCAGTATTTT
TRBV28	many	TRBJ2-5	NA	CASSLWARAETQYF	TGTGCCAGCAGTTTGTGGGCTAGGGCGGAGACCCAGTACTTC
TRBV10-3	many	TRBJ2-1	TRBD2	CAISGPGGAGGIYNEQFF	TGTGCCATCAGTGGCCCGGGAGGAGCGGGAGGGATCTACAATGAGCAGTTCTTC
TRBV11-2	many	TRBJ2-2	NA	CASRADPGELFF	TGTGCCAGCAGGGCCGACCCCGGGGAGCTGTTTTTT
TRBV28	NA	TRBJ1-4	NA	CASSPSNEKLVF	TGTGCCAGCAGTCCGTCCAATGAAAAACTGGTTTTT
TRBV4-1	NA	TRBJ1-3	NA	CASSQVADRSSGNTIYF	TGCGCCAGCAGCCAAGTCGCCGACAGGAGCTCTGGAAACACCATATATTTT
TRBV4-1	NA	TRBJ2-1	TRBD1	CASSRIPGQGNEQFF	TGCGCCAGCAGCCGAATTCCGGGACAGGGCAATGAGCAGTTCTTC
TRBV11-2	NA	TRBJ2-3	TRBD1	CASSYQRDRNTDTQYF	TGTGCCAGCAGCTACCAGAGGGACAGAAACACAGATACGCAGTATTTT
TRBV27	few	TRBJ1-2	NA	CASSLSPDGFYGYTF	TGTGCCAGCAGTTTATCTCCGGACGGCTTCTATGGCTACACCTTC
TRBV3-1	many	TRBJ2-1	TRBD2	CASSQVAGADLFF	TGTGCCAGCAGCCAAGTTGCGGGAGCCGATTTGTTCTTC
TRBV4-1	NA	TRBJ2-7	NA	CASSRVLQGGTDYEQYF	TGCGCCAGCAGCCGAGTTCTTCAGGGGGGGACTGACTACGAGCAGTACTTC
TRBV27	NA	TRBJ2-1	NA	CASSLSEHYEQFF	TGTGCCAGCAGTTTAAGTGAGCATTATGAGCAGTTCTTC
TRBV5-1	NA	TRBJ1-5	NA	CASSPEDTMKEAQHF	TGCGCCAGCAGCCCCGAGGACACGATGAAGGAAGCCCAGCATTTT
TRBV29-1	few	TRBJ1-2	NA	CSVAEGANYGYTF	TGCAGCGTTGCGGAGGGAGCTAACTATGGCTACACCTTC
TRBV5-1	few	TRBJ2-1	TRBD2	CASSLSGEGREQFF	TGCGCCAGCAGCTTATCGGGGGAGGGCCGTGAGCAGTTCTTC
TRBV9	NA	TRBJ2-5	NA	CASSVGSGTEETQYF	TGTGCCAGCAGCGTAGGCTCCGGGACGGAAGAGACCCAGTACTTC
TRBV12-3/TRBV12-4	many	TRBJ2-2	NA	CASTVGGINTGELFF	TGTGCCAGTACTGTTGGGGGCATCAACACCGGGGAGCTGTTTTTT
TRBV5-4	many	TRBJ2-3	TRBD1	CASNPGTGATDTQYF	TGTGCCAGCAACCCCGGGACAGGGGCGACAGATACGCAGTATTTT
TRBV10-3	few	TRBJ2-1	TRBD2	CAITPGTTYNEQFF	TGTGCCATCACCCCCGGGACTACTTACAATGAGCAGTTCTTC
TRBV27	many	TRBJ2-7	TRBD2	CASSEGTSYEQYF	TGTGCCAGCAGCGAGGGGACTAGCTACGAGCAGTACTTC
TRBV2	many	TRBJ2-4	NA	CASSESWAGKNIQYF	TGTGCCAGCAGTGAGAGTTGGGCGGGCAAAAACATTCAGTACTTC
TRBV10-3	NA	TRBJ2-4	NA	CAIIGGAKNIQYF	TGTGCCATCATCGGAGGAGCCAAAAACATTCAGTACTTC
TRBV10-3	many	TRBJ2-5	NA	CAISARSGEETQYF	TGTGCCATCAGTGCAAGATCGGGAGAAGAGACCCAGTACTTC
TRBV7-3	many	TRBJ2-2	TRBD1	CASSLKQGVPGELFF	TGTGCCAGCAGCTTAAAACAGGGGGTACCGGGGGAGCTGTTTTTT
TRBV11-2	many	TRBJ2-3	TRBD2	CASSLLAGGRADTQYF	TGTGCCAGCAGCCTACTAGCGGGAGGGCGGGCAGATACGCAGTATTTT
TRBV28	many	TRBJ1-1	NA	CASTRGQNTEAFF	TGTGCCAGCACCCGAGGGCAAAACACTGAAGCTTTCTTT
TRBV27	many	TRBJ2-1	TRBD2	CASSLRGVSYNEQFF	TGTGCCAGCAGTTTACGGGGGGTGTCCTACAATGAGCAGTTCTTC
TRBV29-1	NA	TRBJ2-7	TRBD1	CSAGQAREQYF	TGCAGCGCCGGACAGGCGAGGGAGCAGTACTTC
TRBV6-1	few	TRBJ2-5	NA	CASTSSAGSETQYF	TGTGCCAGCACCTCCTCCGCGGGATCTGAGACCCAGTACTTC
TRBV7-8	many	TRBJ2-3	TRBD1	CASSLHRGADTQYF	TGTGCCAGCAGCTTACACAGGGGAGCAGATACGCAGTATTTT
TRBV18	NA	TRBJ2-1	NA	CASSPGRENEQFF	TGTGCCAGCTCACCAGGCAGGGAGAATGAGCAGTTCTTC
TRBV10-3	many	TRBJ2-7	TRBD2	CAIRTHPSVRASGSVSYEQYF	TGTGCCATCAGAACCCACCCGTCCGTAAGGGCTAGCGGGAGTGTATCCTACGAGCAGTACTTC
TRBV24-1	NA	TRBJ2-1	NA	CATSSSSYNEQFF	TGTGCCACCAGTTCAAGTTCCTACAATGAGCAGTTCTTC
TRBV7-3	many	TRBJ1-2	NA	CASSQYARGQGYGYTF	TGTGCCAGCAGCCAGTACGCCCGGGGCCAGGGTTATGGCTACACCTTC
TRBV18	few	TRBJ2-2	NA	CASYRTENTGELFF	TGTGCCAGCTACCGGACGGAGAACACCGGGGAGCTGTTTTTT
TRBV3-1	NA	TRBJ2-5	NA	CASSQDNSGEAQYF	TGTGCCAGCAGCCAAGATAACAGCGGTGAGGCCCAGTACTTC
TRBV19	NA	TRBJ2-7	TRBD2	CASSIGLAGGSEQYF	TGTGCCAGTAGTATTGGTCTAGCGGGAGGTTCCGAGCAGTACTTC
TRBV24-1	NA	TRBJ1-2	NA	CATSEPDYGYTF	TGTGCCACCAGTGAACCCGACTATGGCTACACCTTC
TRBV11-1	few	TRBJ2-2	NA	CASSQVPRGNTGELFF	TGCGCCAGCAGCCAAGTTCCGCGGGGAAACACCGGGGAGCTGTTTTTT
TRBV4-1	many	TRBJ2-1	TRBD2	CASSHGAGGVVNEQFF	TGCGCCAGCAGCCATGGAGCGGGAGGGGTCGTGAATGAGCAGTTCTTC
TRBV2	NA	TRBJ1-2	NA	CASGTTGSYYTF	TGTGCCAGCGGGACTACCGGGTCCTACTACACCTTC
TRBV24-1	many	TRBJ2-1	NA	CATSETTGGSYNEQFF	TGTGCCACCAGTGAGACAACGGGCGGCTCCTACAATGAGCAGTTCTTC